The entry below describes one T cell receptor beta chain. Donors consisted of healthy bone marrow donors. The PCR ran on 60 Vbeta and 13 Jbeta primers. This table comes from immunoSEQ multiplex PCR, and its TCRdb copy is limited to in-frame clones, with some not included. This table holds around 200,000 clones, around 81% found once. These data belong to a study of cytomegalovirus exposure and HLA in healthy donors. Sequencing was done on a sample of PBMCs. This receptor was taken from a woman aged 25-40 years in good health and CMV-seropositive.

CDR3 amino acids: CASREEGHVLTF. The CDR3 DNA is TGTGCCAGCAGGGAGGAGGGGCACGTCCTGACTTTC. The chain is built from TRBV28 and TRBJ2-6; possible D gene TRBD2, 6 bases. This CDR3 comprises 12 residues. Trimming removed 6 bases at V and 11 bases at J, with 11 bases between. The germline gives CDR1 MDHEN, CDR2 SYDVKM.